What follows are 9 T cell receptor beta chains derived from one specimen sequenced in a study of T-cell memory formation after mild COVID-19. TCRdb re-called the 5' RACE reads through MiXCR, storing one row per CDR3 protein. Counted here are over 120,000 distinct CDR3 sequences, under 25% occurring once; the ten biggest clones make up about 2%. Sequencing was done on a sample of PBMCs or a T cell subset sorted from them (not recorded which). The receptors were sampled from an adult woman who had mild COVID-19 (a few samples of this study predate the infection). Cell type and time point are not known.

A few counts support this clonotype. In nucleotides, the CDR3 is TGCGCCAGCAGCTTGAGTGGTACAGCCTCCTACAATGAGCAGTTCTTC. This translates into CASSLSGTASYNEQFF. V gene TRBV5-1 combines with J gene TRBJ2-1; no reliable D call. The CDR3 length is 16 residues. CDR1 and CDR2 from the germline V gene are SGHRS and YFSETQ. V gave up 1 base and J gave up 0 bases, with 11 bases separating them.

This clonotype occurred a few times. The CDR3 nucleotides are TGTGCCAGCAGCTGGACAGGGGAGCTGGACGAGCAGTACTTC. Amino acid sequence: CASSWTGELDEQYF. The chain joins TRBV11-2 to TRBJ2-7; 9 nucleotides line up with TRBD1. Trimming cost V 4 bases and J 5 bases; bases outside gene matches: 6. This CDR3 has 14 residues. From germline, CDR1 is SGHAT and CDR2 FQNNGV.

The gene calls are TRBV7-9 and TRBJ2-7; the D gene is possibly TRBD2 (6 bases). Trimming left V 4 bases short and J 0 bases short, with 13 bases between. The CDR3 has 15 residues. Per germline, CDR1 SEHNR and CDR2 FQNEAQ (reference sequence). The CDR3 nucleotides read TGTGCCAGCAGCTCCAGACTGGGAGGCTCCTACGAGCAGTACTTC. Protein: CASSSRLGGSYEQYF.

The CDR3 sequence is CASSLAGSGGAWETQYF. CDR3 sequence (DNA): TGTGCCAGCAGCTTGGCCGGTAGCGGGGGGGCCTGGGAGACCCAGTACTTC. J is TRBJ2-5 and V is TRBV5-4, with TRBD2 matching over 11 bases. Germline values: CDR1 SGHNT, CDR2 YYREEE (reference sequence). Trimming at V came to 0 bases and at J to 5 bases, leaving 9 bases not matched to a gene. The CDR3 is 17 residues long.

The chain joins TRBV30 to TRBJ2-7; D is ambiguous. CDR1 is GTSNPN and CDR2 is SVGIG in the germline V gene (reference sequence). The V end was cut by 3 bases, the J end by 4 bases, with 7 bases between. There are 11 residues in the CDR3. CDR3 in DNA: TGTGCCTGGAGCCGGATATACGAGCAGTACTTC. This encodes CAWSRIYEQYF.

This clonotype was observed a few times. This chain links TRBV5-6 with TRBJ2-1; 8 positions agree with TRBD2. Per the germline V gene, CDR1 is SGHDT and CDR2 is YYEEEE. The CDR3 is 15 residues long. V lost 2 bases and J lost 1; bases outside the gene matches: 2. CDR3 bases: TGTGCCAGCAGCTTCACTAGCGGATCCTACAATGAGCAGTTCTTC. Protein sequence: CASSFTSGSYNEQFF. Complete variable domain (other parts from reference TRBV5-6 and TRBJ2-1): DAGVTQSPTHLIKTRGQQVTLRCSPKSGHDTVSWYQQALGQGPQFIFQYYEEEERQRGNFPDRFSGHQFPNYSSELNVNALLLGDSALYLCASSFTSGSYNEQFFGPGTRLTVL.

This clonotype was counted many times. The chain couples TRBV4-2 to TRBJ2-7; 11 positions match TRBD2. Germline V gene lookup returns CDR1 LGHNA and CDR2 YNFKEQ. V was pared by 2 bases and J by 1 base, with 1 base of the junction left unmatched. The CDR3 length is 15 residues. In DNA, the CDR3 is TGTGCCAGCAGCCAAACTAGCGGGAGTTCCTACGAGCAGTACTTC. It encodes CASSQTSGSSYEQYF.

The CDR3 is CASSLIASGRDEQFF. CDR3 bases: TGCGCCAGCAGCTTGATCGCTAGCGGGAGGGATGAGCAGTTCTTC. J is TRBJ2-1 and V is TRBV5-1; TRBD2 matches 12 bases. The CDR3 is 15 residues long. Germline V gene data show CDR1 as SGHRS and CDR2 as YFSETQ. The ends lost 1 base at V and 8 bases at J; junction bases unmatched: 4.

The V and J genes are TRBV5-1 and TRBJ2-3; TRBD2 is a possible D gene (6 bases). The germline V and J ends were trimmed by 4 bases and 0 bases, with 12 bases remaining between them. The CDR3 length is 15 residues. In germline, CDR1 is SGHRS, CDR2 YFSETQ. The CDR3 nucleotides read TGCGCCAGCAGCCCTGGGGACTGGAGCACAGATACGCAGTATTTT. This encodes CASSPGDWSTDTQYF.